The 16 T cell receptor beta chains presented below share a single source sample, sequenced in a study of breast tumors, draining lymph nodes, adjacent tissues. Via MiXCR, TCRdb re-called the multiplex PCR reads, giving one row per CDR3 protein. The sample has around 100,000 distinct CDR3 sequences; 20% to 25% are singletons. Breast cancer patients provided tissue from their axillary draining lymph nodes. The sequenced sample was axillary lymph node tissue. The receptors come from a female donor with breast cancer. Some clones in this sample may be carry-over from other donors' samples.

This clonotype was recorded at least ten times. The rearrangement links TRBV3-1 to TRBJ2-5; D unresolved. The CDR3 contains 14 residues. CDR1 LGHDT and CDR2 YNNKEL come from the germline V gene (reference sequence). Trimming stripped 1 base from V and 3 bases from J, with 9 bases between. The CDR3 spells CASSQGNREETQYF. For the CDR3, the DNA is TGTGCCAGCAGCCAAGGTAACAGAGAAGAGACCCAGTACTTC.

This clonotype has a count of ten or more. V and J are TRBV20-1 and TRBJ1-4; D is ambiguous. CDR1 and CDR2 from the germline V gene are DFQATT and SNEGSKA (reference sequence). There are 14 residues in the CDR3. The V and J ends lost 5 bases and 5 bases respectively, with 15 bases between them. The CDR3 loop reads CSAGRIRRNEKLFF. The CDR3 coding sequence is TGCAGTGCTGGGCGAATCCGGAGAAATGAAAAACTGTTTTTT.

As to this clonotype: This may arise from a read error, as a much more abundant clone is one base away. The chain is built from TRBV5-6 and TRBJ2-1; D ambiguous. V lost 6 bases and J 4 bases, leaving 17 bases between the germline ends. Germline V gene lookup returns CDR1 SGHDT and CDR2 YYEEEE. This CDR3 contains 15 residues. Here the CDR3 DNA reads TGTGCCAGCAACTTAGGCCTGCCGGCTTACAATGAGCAGTTCTTC. Protein product: CASNLGLPAYNEQFF.

The V gene is TRBV5-6, the J gene TRBJ1-1; D is undetermined. The germline V gene has CDR1 SGHDT and CDR2 YYEEEE. This CDR3 comprises 14 residues. V lost 3 bases, J lost 3 bases, and 12 bases lay in between. The CDR3 DNA sequence: TGTGCCAGCAGCTCTCTGACAAGGCACACTGAAGCTTTCTTT. This gives the protein CASSSLTRHTEAFF.

With respect to this clonotype: A read error is possible here, since a much larger clone lies one base away. The chain couples TRBV4-2 to TRBJ2-3; TRBD2 matches 12 bases. Per the germline V gene, CDR1 is LGHNA and CDR2 is YNFKEQ. The CDR3 loop spans 17 amino acids. Here the CDR3 reads CASSQGLAGGPSDTRYF. In nucleotides, the CDR3 is TGTGCCAGCAGCCAAGGGCTAGCGGGGGGGCCATCAGATACGCGGTATTTT.

This clonotype was observed at least ten times. J is TRBJ1-4 and V is TRBV4-1, with D maybe TRBD1 (6 bases). Germline assignment: CDR1 MGHRA and CDR2 YSYEKL. This CDR3 region has 14 residues. The V end lost 7 bases, the J end lost 7 bases, and 16 bases lay between the germline ends. In DNA, the CDR3 is TGCGCCAGCAACCGGGGGCGGTTAGGTGAAAAACTGTTTTTT. This sequence encodes CASNRGRLGEKLFF.

This chain uses TRBV20-1 with TRBJ1-1, with 8 positions matching TRBD1. V was clipped by 1 base and J by 3 bases; unmatched bases: 1. The CDR3 has 13 residues. The germline V gene encodes CDR1 DFQATT and CDR2 SNEGSKA (reference sequence). CDR3 in amino acids: CSARVDRDTEAFF. The DNA for the CDR3 is TGCAGTGCTAGAGTGGACAGGGACACTGAAGCTTTCTTT.

The CDR3 nucleotides read TGTGCCAGCAGCCACGGGACAGAGTCCTATGGCTACACCTTC. Its protein is CASSHGTESYGYTF. V usage is TRBV5-4 and J usage is TRBJ1-2, with 7 nucleotides matching TRBD1. Per germline, CDR1 SGHNT and CDR2 YYREEE (reference sequence). The length of the CDR3 is 14 residues. V trimming: 4 bases; J trimming: 4 bases; junction bases outside the gene matches: 7.

This clonotype occurred a few times. V is TRBV28 and J is TRBJ2-1; 11 positions match TRBD1. Looked up from germline, CDR1 is MDHEN and CDR2 is SYDVKM. There are 16 residues in the CDR3. V gave up 1 base and J gave up 6 bases; unmatched junction bases: 5. Written as DNA, the CDR3 is TGTGCCAGCAGTTTATCGCGAGGGACAGGGGGCAATGAGCAGTTCTTC. Its protein product is CASSLSRGTGGNEQFF.

This clonotype appeared many times. The chain recombines TRBV5-1 with TRBJ2-2; D unresolved. Germline CDR1 reads SGHRS; CDR2 reads YFSETQ. Trimming cost V 0 bases and J 6 bases, with 12 bases left between them. CDR3 length: 15 residues. For the CDR3, the DNA is TGCGCCAGCAGCTTGGGGTATGGCGAGGCCGGGGAGCTGTTTTTT. Protein sequence: CASSLGYGEAGELFF. Full variable domain (missing parts from reference TRBV5-1 and TRBJ2-2): KAGVTQTPRYLIKTRGQQVTLSCSPISGHRSVSWYQQTPGQGLQFLFEYFSETQRNKGNFPGRFSGRQFSNSRSEMNVSTLELGDSALYLCASSLGYGEAGELFFGEGSRLTVL.

This clonotype was seen repeatedly, ten times or more. This chain joins TRBV5-1 and TRBJ2-7; D possibly corresponds to TRBD1 (5 bases). The V gene's germline CDR1 is SGHRS and CDR2 YFSETQ. There are 16 residues in the CDR3. V was cut by 0 bases and J by 3 bases, with 16 bases left in between. This chain's CDR3 is CASSLGGTSAVYEQYF. CDR3 coding DNA: TGCGCCAGCAGCTTGGGGGGCACTTCGGCTGTCTACGAGCAGTACTTC.

This clonotype was detected ten times or more. This rearrangement joins TRBV7-8 to TRBJ1-6, with D possibly matching TRBD1 (5 bases). CDR1 and CDR2 from the germline V gene are SGHVS and FQNEAQ. Trimming removed 4 bases at V and 8 bases at J, with 18 bases between. The CDR3 has 16 amino acids. The CDR3 DNA follows: TGTGCCAGCAGCTCCCGGGATTTTGGAGGGGATTCACCCCTCCACTTT. Translation gives CASSSRDFGGDSPLHF. The full variable domain, with the rest looked up from reference TRBV7-8 and TRBJ1-6, is GAGVSQSPRYKVAKRGQDVALRCDPISGHVSLFWYQQALGQGPEFLTYFQNEAQLDKSGLPSDRFFAERPEGSVSTLKIQRTQQEDSAVYLCASSSRDFGGDSPLHFGNGTRLTVT.

This clonotype has ten or more counts. V and J are TRBV6-1 and TRBJ1-5, with TRBD1 matching 7 bases. The CDR3 runs 12 residues. Germline-derived CDR1 and CDR2 are MNHNS and SASEGT. With 9 bases clipped from V and 6 bases from J, the junction kept 5 bases outside the gene matches. CDR3 protein: CASNRGSQPQHF. DNA for the CDR3: TGTGCCAGTAACAGGGGTAGTCAGCCCCAGCATTTT.

This clonotype showed up many times. The chain joins TRBV4-1 to TRBJ2-7; TRBD2 might be the D (6 bases). CDR3 length equals 15 residues. Germline CDR1 is MGHRA and CDR2 is YSYEKL. V lost 3 bases and J lost 4, with 16 bases in between. The CDR3 DNA reads as TGCGCCAGCAGCCACCCCAGCGGGTCCGCTTACGAGCAGTACTTC. Translating gives CASSHPSGSAYEQYF.

In the case of this clonotype: Being one base from a much bigger clone, this may be a read error. This sequence joins TRBV12-3 or TRBV12-4 and TRBJ2-1; 14 nucleotides align to TRBD2. The CDR3 spans 16 residues. Germline trimming cut 5 bases from V and 6 bases from J; bases unmatched to any gene: 6. CDR3 sequence (DNA): TGTGCCAGCAGTCTAAAGACTAGCGGGGGGGTCAATGAGCAGTTCTTC. Translation gives CASSLKTSGGVNEQFF.

This clonotype showed up many times. The J gene is TRBJ2-3, the V gene TRBV29-1; 8 bases are a match to TRBD1. The V gene end was trimmed by 3 bases and the J gene end by 1 base; junction bases not matched to a gene: 6. This CDR3 has 15 amino acids. Germline lookup yields CDR1 SQVTM and CDR2 ANQGSEA. The CDR3 region is CSVEAGGVGTDTQYF. The CDR3 coding sequence is TGCAGCGTTGAGGCAGGGGGCGTTGGCACAGATACGCAGTATTTT.